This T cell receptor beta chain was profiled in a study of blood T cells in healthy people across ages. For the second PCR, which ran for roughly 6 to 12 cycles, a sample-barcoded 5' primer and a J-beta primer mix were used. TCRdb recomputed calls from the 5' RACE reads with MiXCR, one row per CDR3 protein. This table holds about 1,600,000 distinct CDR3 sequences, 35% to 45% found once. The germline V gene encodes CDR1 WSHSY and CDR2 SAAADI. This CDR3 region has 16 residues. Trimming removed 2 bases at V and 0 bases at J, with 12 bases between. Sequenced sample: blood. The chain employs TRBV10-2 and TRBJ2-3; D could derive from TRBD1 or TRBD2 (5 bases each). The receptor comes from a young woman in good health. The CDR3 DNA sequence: TGCGCCAGCAGTGAGCCTGGGACCACCAGCACAGATACGCAGTATTTT. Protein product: CASSEPGTTSTDTQYF.